Detailed here is one T cell receptor (beta chain). What this receptor recognizes is not known. No much larger clone is present one base from it, and per-base qualities are unavailable. Inclusive of the bounding cysteine and phenylalanine, the CDR3 is 15 residues long. Only the CDR3 part of the read is kept: 45 bases, read in frame from the first base. V sheds 5 bases and J sheds 7 bases, leaving 20 bases between their ends. CDR1 is given as MNHEY and CDR2 as SVGAGI, both from the germline V gene. Library preparation employed the immunoSEQ multiplex PCR assay. DNA from the cultured, isolated CD4+ T cells was subjected to TCR beta CDR3 sequencing. As for the original processing: Non-productive TCR sequences were removed and reads were trimmed to the CDR3 region, keeping CDR3s of at least 7 amino acids. Antigen-specific clonotypes were identified using the MANAFEST web app by comparison of expansion in peptide wells against reference cultures. To count as positive, a clone had to show expansion at FDR<0.05 compared with the reference and with all other wells, an odds ratio above 5, and a frequency above 0.1% in two replicate wells. A clonotype was defined as cross-reactive if the clonotype was significantly expanded both in SARS-CoV-2 spike wells and in at least one common cold coronavirus spike condition. Levenshtein distance calculated with the stringdist R package was used to assess CDR3 similarity, and unrooted trees were constructed with ape in R 3.6.1. The clones in this table, taken by TCRdb from immuneACCESS, are in-frame only. Not every clone is retained; where verified, under half of the shortfall comes from an unresolved V gene, and the cause of the rest is unknown. That table gives V, J and clone size, and the DNA gave D and trimming. Across this sample there are 42,000 or so clones, with around 66% seen only once. In total, the top ten clones hold 30% to 40% of the sample.

The ViraFEST assay stimulated PBMC with viral peptide pools and then used TCR sequencing to identify antigen-specific CD4+ T cell clonotypes by expansion. After less than 13 days of culture, CD4+ T cells were isolated with the EasySep CD4+ T cell isolation kit. PCR-confirmed SARS-CoV-2 infection had occurred in convalescent patients between March and December 2020, before the Alpha, Beta and Delta variants emerged in the United States. Each well held fewer than 2.5 million PBMC cultured in IMDM containing 5% human AB serum, 8.5 to 10 IU/ml IL-2 and gentamicin, along with about 10 ug/ml peptides. On days 3 and 7, half of the culture medium was replaced with fresh IL-2-containing medium. Each peptide stimulation condition was cultured in triplicate wells unless otherwise noted. Using Ficoll-Paque Plus gradient centrifugation, PBMC were separated from whole blood and then either used fresh or cryopreserved at -140C. The QIAamp micro DNA kit was used to extract genomic DNA from the cultured CD4+ T cells.

This sample was included in a study of vaccination effects on CD4 cells after COVID-19 (dated by TCRdb to between 2020 and 2023). The study in broad terms: Two doses of either the BNT162b2 or the mRNA-1273 mRNA SARS-CoV-2 vaccine were administered to participants. Pre-vaccine samples were collected from a couple of convalescent patients 16 days and one week before the first dose, corresponding to 142 and 148 days after COVID-19 diagnosis. In both COVID-19 convalescent patients and infection-naive vaccine recipients, the study compared SARS-CoV-2 spike-specific CD4+ TCR repertoires from before mRNA vaccination with those from after it. Altogether, some 11 COVID-19 convalescent patients and several SARS-CoV-2-naive healthy vaccine recipients made up the full study. The Oncomine TCR Beta short-read assay on an Illumina iSeq 100 was used to sequence cultures from other donors in the study.

The research as a whole found: At late post-vaccination timepoints, both infection-induced and vaccine-induced clones showed marked clonal contraction, consistent with waning T cell responses. The study was limited by a small number of convalescent patients and lacked early post-infection timepoints. For convalescent patients, new clones induced by the vaccine made up most of the post-vaccine spike-reactive repertoire, and these new clones were largely distinct from the clones induced by infection.

The receptor was derived from a human donor who had a prior SARS-CoV-2 infection. In this chain, TRBV6-5 is recombined with TRBJ1-1; the D region possibly corresponds to TRBD1 (6 bases align). The sample consisted of CD4+ T cells from PBMCs cultured with a peptide pool, taken before COVID-19 vaccination. The base sequence is TGTGCCAGCAGTCCAGCAGGCCAGGGGATCCTTGAAGCTTTCTTT. This gives the protein CASSPAGQGILEAFF.